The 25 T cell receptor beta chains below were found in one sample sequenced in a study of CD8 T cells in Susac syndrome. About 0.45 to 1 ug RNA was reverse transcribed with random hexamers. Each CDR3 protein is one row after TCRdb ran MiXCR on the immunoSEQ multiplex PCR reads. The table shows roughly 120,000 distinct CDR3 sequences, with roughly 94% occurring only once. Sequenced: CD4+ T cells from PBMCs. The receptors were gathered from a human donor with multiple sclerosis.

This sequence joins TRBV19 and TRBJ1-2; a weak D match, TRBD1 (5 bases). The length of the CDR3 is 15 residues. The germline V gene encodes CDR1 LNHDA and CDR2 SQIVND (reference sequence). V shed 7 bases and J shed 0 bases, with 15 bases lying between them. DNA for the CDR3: TGTGCCAGTAATGGGCTGGGGGTGGCTAACTATGGCTACACCTTC. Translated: CASNGLGVANYGYTF.

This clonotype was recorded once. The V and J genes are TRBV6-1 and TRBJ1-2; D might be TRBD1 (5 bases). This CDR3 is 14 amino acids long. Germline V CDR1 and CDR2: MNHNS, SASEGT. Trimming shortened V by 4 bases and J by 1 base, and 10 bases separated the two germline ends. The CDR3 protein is CASSGRGDNYGYTF. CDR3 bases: TGTGCCAGCAGTGGGAGGGGAGATAACTATGGCTACACCTTC.

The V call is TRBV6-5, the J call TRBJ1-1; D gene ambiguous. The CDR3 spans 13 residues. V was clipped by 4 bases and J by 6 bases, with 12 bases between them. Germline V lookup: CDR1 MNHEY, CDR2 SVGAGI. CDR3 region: CASSSVVSAEAFF. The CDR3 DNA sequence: TGTGCCAGCAGTTCCGTCGTAAGTGCTGAAGCTTTCTTT.

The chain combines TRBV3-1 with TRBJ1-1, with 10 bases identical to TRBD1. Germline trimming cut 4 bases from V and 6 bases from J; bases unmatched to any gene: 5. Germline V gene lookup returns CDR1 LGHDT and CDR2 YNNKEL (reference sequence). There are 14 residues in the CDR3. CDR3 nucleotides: TGTGCCAGCAGCCCCCGGGACAGGGGCCCTGAAGCTTTCTTT. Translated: CASSPRDRGPEAFF.

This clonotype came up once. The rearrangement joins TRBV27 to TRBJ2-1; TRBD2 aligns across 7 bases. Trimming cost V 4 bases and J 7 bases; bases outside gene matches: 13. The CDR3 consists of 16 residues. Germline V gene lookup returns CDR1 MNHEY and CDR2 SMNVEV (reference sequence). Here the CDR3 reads CASSSSSGNLANEQFF. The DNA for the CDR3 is TGTGCCAGCAGTTCCTCTAGCGGAAACCTCGCGAATGAGCAGTTCTTC.

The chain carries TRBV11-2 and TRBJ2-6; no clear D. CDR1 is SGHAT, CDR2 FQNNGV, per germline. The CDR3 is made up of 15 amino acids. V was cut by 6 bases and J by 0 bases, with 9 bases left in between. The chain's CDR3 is CASRPRLSGANVLTF. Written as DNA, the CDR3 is TGTGCCAGCAGACCTCGGCTCTCTGGGGCCAACGTCCTGACTTTC.

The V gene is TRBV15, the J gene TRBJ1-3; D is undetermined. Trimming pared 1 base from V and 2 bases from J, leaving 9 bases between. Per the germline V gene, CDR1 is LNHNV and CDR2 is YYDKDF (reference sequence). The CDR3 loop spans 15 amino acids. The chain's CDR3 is CATSRAPKAGNTIYF. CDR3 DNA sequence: TGTGCCACCAGCAGAGCCCCTAAGGCTGGAAACACCATATATTTT.

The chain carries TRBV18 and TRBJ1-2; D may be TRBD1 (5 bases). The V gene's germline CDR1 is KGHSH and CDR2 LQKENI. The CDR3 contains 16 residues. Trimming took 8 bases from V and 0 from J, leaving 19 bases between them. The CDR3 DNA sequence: TGTGCCAGCGCGCGCGGACAACCTTTAGCTAACTATGGCTACACCTTC. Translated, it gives CASARGQPLANYGYTF.

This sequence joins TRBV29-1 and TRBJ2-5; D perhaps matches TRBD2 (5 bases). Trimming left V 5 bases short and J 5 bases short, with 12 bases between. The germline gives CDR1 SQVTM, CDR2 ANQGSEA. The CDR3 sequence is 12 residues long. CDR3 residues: CSVKLALETQYF. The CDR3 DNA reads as TGCAGCGTTAAGCTAGCTCTCGAGACCCAGTACTTC.

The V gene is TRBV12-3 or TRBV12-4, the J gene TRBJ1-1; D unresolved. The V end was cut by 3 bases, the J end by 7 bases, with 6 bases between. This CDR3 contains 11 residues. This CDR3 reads CASSFRVEAFF. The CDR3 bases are TGTGCCAGCAGTTTCCGGGTTGAAGCTTTCTTT.

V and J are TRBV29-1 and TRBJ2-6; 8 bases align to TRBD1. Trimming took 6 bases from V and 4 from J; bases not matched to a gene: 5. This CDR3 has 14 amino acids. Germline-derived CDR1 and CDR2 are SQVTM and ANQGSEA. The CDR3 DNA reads TGCAGCGTCGTGACAGGGGCGGGGGCCAACGTCCTGACTTTC. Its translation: CSVVTGAGANVLTF. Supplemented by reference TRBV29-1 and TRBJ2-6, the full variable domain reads SAVISQKPSRDICQRGTSLTIQCQVDSQVTMMFWYRQQPGQSLTLIATANQGSEATYESGFVIDKFPISRPNLTFSTLTVSNMSPEDSSIYLCSVVTGAGANVLTFGAGSRLTVL.

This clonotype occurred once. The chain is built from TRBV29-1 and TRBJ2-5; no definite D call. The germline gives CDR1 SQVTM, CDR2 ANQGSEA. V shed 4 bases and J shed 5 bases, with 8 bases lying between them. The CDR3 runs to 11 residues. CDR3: CSVARDETQYF. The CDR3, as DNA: TGCAGCGTTGCTCGAGATGAGACCCAGTACTTC.

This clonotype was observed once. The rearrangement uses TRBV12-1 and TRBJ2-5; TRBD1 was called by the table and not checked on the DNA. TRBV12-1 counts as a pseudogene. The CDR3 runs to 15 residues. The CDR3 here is CASSLRQATLKTQYF. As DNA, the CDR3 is TGTGCCAGCAGCCTCCGTCAGGCGACCCTCAAGACCCAGTACTTC.

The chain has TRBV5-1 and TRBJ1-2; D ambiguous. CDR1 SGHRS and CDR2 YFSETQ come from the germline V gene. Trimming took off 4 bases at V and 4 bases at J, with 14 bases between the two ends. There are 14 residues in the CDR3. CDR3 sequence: CASSLDSLSYGYTF. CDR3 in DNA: TGCGCCAGCAGCCTCGATTCGCTGAGCTATGGCTACACCTTC.

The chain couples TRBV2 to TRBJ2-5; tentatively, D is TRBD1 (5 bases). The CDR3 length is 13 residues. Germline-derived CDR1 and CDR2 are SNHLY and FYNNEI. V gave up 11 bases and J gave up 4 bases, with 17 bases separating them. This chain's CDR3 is CAVGVGARETQYF. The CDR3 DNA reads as TGTGCCGTAGGTGTTGGGGCGCGAGAGACCCAGTACTTC.

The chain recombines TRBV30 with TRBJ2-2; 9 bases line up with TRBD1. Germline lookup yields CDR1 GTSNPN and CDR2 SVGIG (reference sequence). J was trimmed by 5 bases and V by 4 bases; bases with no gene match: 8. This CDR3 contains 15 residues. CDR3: CAWMGTGRKTGELFF. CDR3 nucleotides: TGTGCCTGGATGGGGACAGGGAGGAAAACCGGGGAGCTGTTTTTT.

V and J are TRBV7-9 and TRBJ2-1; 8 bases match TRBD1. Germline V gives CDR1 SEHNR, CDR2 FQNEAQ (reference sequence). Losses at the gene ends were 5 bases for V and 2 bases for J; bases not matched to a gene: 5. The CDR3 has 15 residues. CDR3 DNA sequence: TGTGCCAGCAGCCGGGGGACAGGCGCCTACAATGAGCAGTTCTTC. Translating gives CASSRGTGAYNEQFF.

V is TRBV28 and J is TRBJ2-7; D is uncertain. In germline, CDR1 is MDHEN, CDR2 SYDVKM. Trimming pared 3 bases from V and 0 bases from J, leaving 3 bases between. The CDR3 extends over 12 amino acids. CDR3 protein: CASSFISYEQYF. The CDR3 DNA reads TGTGCCAGCAGTTTCATCTCCTACGAGCAGTACTTC.

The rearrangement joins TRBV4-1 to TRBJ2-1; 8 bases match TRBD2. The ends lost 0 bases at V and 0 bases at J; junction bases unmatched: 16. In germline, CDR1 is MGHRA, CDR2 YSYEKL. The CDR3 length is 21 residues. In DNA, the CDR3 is TGCGCCAGCAGCCAAGACCGGGGGGGACTAGGTGGACAAGACTCCTACAATGAGCAGTTCTTC. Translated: CASSQDRGGLGGQDSYNEQFF.

CDR3 residues: CASTPSGGSNEKLFF. In nucleotides, the CDR3 is TGTGCCAGCACCCCTTCGGGCGGGTCTAATGAAAAACTGTTTTTT. This chain uses TRBV6-5 with TRBJ1-4; D unclear. Deletions cut 7 bases from V and 3 bases from J, with 15 bases between. This CDR3 region has 15 residues. The V gene's germline CDR1 is MNHEY and CDR2 SVGAGI.

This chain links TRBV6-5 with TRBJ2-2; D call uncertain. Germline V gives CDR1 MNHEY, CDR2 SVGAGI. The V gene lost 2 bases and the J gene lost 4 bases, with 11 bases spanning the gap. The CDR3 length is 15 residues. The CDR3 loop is CASSYAPGGTGELFF. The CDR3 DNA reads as TGTGCCAGCAGTTACGCACCCGGCGGCACCGGGGAGCTGTTTTTT.

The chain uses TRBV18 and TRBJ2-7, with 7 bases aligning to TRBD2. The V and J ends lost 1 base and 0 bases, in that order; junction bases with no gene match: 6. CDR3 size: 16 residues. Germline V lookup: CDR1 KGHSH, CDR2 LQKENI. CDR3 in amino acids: CASSPRSGRPSYEQYF. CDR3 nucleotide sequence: TGTGCCAGCTCACCACGTTCCGGGAGGCCCTCCTACGAGCAGTACTTC.

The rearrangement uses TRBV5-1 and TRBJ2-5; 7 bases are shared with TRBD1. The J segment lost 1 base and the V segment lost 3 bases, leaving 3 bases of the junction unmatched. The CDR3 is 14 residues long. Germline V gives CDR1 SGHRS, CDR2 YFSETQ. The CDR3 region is CASSSRDSQETQYF. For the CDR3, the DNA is TGCGCCAGCAGCTCCCGGGACAGCCAAGAGACCCAGTACTTC.

The CDR3 spells CSARHPSADTDTQYF. In nucleotides, the CDR3 is TGCAGTGCTAGACACCCTAGCGCTGACACAGATACGCAGTATTTT. The genes are TRBV20-1 and TRBJ2-3, with D tentatively TRBD2 (6 bases). The germline V and J ends were trimmed by 2 bases and 2 bases, with 14 bases remaining between them. In germline, CDR1 is DFQATT, CDR2 SNEGSKA (reference sequence). This CDR3 region has 15 residues.

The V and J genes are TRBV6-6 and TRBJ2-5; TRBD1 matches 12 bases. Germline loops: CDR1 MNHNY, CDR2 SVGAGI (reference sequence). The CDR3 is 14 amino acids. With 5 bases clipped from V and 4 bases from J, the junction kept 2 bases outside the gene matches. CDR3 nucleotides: TGTGCCAGCAGTGGGGACAGGGGGCGAGAGACCCAGTACTTC. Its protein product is CASSGDRGRETQYF.